These 16 T cell receptor beta chains were all obtained from the same sample, sequenced in a study of CD8 T cells in Susac syndrome. After extraction with the RNeasy kit, roughly 0.5 to 1 ug of the RNA was reverse transcribed using random hexamers. TCRdb fed the immunoSEQ multiplex PCR reads into MiXCR, producing one record per CDR3 protein. Here the sample spans more than 110,000 distinct CDR3 sequences, 94% being singletons. The sequenced material came from CD8+ T cells from PBMCs. All receptors derive from a human donor in good health.

The chain employs TRBV12-3 or TRBV12-4 and TRBJ2-3, with 8 bases that match TRBD2. The CDR3 covers 14 residues. Trimming at V came to 6 bases and at J to 3 bases, leaving 5 bases not matched to a gene. Here the CDR3 DNA reads TGTGCCAGCAGGCCTAGCGGGTTTACAGATACGCAGTATTTT. Protein: CASRPSGFTDTQYF.

This chain joins TRBV19 and TRBJ2-1; D gene ambiguous. V lost 5 bases to trimming and J lost 5 bases, with 7 bases between them. Per the germline V gene, CDR1 is LNHDA and CDR2 is SQIVND (reference sequence). The CDR3 sequence is 12 residues long. The CDR3 sequence is CASSPGNNEQFF. The CDR3 DNA reads TGTGCCAGTAGTCCAGGAAACAATGAGCAGTTCTTC.

This clonotype was found once. V is TRBV12-3 or TRBV12-4 and J is TRBJ2-2; a weak D match, TRBD2 (6 bases). V lost 4 bases to trimming and J lost 6 bases, with 12 bases between them. This CDR3 region has 14 residues. The CDR3 DNA reads TGTGCCAGCAGTTCCAGGGAGCGGGCCGGGGAGCTGTTTTTT. Its protein is CASSSRERAGELFF.

The V and J genes are TRBV29-1 and TRBJ2-7; the D gene is possibly TRBD2 (5 bases). The length of the CDR3 is 13 residues. The germline V gene encodes CDR1 SQVTM and CDR2 ANQGSEA. The V gene lost 4 bases and the J gene lost 5 bases, with 15 bases spanning the gap. The CDR3 DNA is TGCAGCGTTGTCCCGGGGAAAGGTGACGAGCAGTACTTC. Encoded protein: CSVVPGKGDEQYF.

This rearrangement joins TRBV19 to TRBJ2-1, with D uncertain. The CDR3 has 13 amino acids. Germline CDR1 reads LNHDA; CDR2 reads SQIVND (reference sequence). V was trimmed by 3 bases and J by 5 bases, leaving 8 bases between them. CDR3 in DNA: TGTGCCAGTAGTATCCTGCGGCACAATGAGCAGTTCTTC. Its protein is CASSILRHNEQFF.

The V gene is TRBV4-1, the J gene TRBJ2-1; no clear D. CDR3 length equals 18 residues. Germline loops: CDR1 MGHRA, CDR2 YSYEKL. V was trimmed by 0 bases and J by 0 bases, leaving 15 bases between them. CDR3 residues: CASSQDMGNGLSYNEQFF. Written as DNA, the CDR3 is TGCGCCAGCAGCCAAGATATGGGGAACGGCCTCTCCTACAATGAGCAGTTCTTC.

This chain links TRBV7-6 with TRBJ2-5; 11 positions agree with TRBD2. CDR3 size: 15 residues. The germline CDR1 and CDR2 sequences are SGHVS and FNYEAQ. J gave up 3 bases and V 2 bases, and 2 bases lay outside the gene matches. CDR3 sequence reads: CASSLLAGGEETQYF. The CDR3 DNA follows: TGTGCCAGCAGCTTATTAGCGGGAGGGGAAGAGACCCAGTACTTC.

This chain uses TRBV20-1 with TRBJ2-1; D unclear. The CDR3 is made up of 10 amino acids. The germline gives CDR1 DFQATT, CDR2 SNEGSKA (reference sequence). Trimming pared 4 bases from V and 9 bases from J, leaving 7 bases between. For the CDR3, the DNA is TGCAGTGCTACCTGGGGTGAGCAGTTCTTC. Protein sequence: CSATWGEQFF.

The chain carries TRBV19 and TRBJ1-5, with D possibly being TRBD1 (5 bases). CDR1 is LNHDA and CDR2 is SQIVND in the germline V gene (reference sequence). V lost 7 bases, J lost 4 bases, and 20 bases lay in between. CDR3 length equals 16 residues. The CDR3 DNA is TGTGCCAGTAACGCAAGGGGCCTAGGGCCTAATCAGCCCCAGCATTTT. The encoded protein is CASNARGLGPNQPQHF. Based on the CDR3 plus reference TRBV19 and TRBJ1-5, the full variable domain is DGGITQSPKYLFRKEGQNVTLSCEQNLNHDAMYWYRQDPGQGLRLIYYSQIVNDFQKGDIAEGYSVSREKKESFPLTVTSAQKNPTAFYLCASNARGLGPNQPQHFGDGTRLSIL.

This clonotype occurred a few times. The chain has TRBV29-1 and TRBJ2-7; no definite D call. The CDR3 covers 11 residues. V dropped 0 bases and J dropped 6 bases, with 6 bases sitting between them. Germline V gene sequence: CDR1 SQVTM, CDR2 ANQGSEA. In DNA form, the CDR3 reads TGCAGCGTTGAAGATGTAGCCGAGCAGTACTTC. Amino acids: CSVEDVAEQYF.

The CDR3 DNA reads as TGTGCCAGCAGTCTCACTGCTAGCGAGCAGTACTTC. Translation: CASSLTASEQYF. The chain recombines TRBV28 with TRBJ2-7; D gene unclear. Germline V gene sequence: CDR1 MDHEN, CDR2 SYDVKM. The length of the CDR3 is 12 residues. The V end lost 5 bases, the J end lost 6 bases, and 11 bases lay between the germline ends.

This sequence joins TRBV20-1 and TRBJ2-3; D gene ambiguous. This CDR3 spans 14 amino acids. Germline assignment: CDR1 DFQATT and CDR2 SNEGSKA (reference sequence). Trimming cost V 0 bases and J 0 bases, with 7 bases left between them. The CDR3 bases are TGCAGTGCTAGAGATCTGGCTAGCACAGATACGCAGTATTTT. Translation gives CSARDLASTDTQYF.

The chain recombines TRBV11-2 with TRBJ2-7; no definite D call. Trimming shortened V by 2 bases and J by 9 bases, and 11 bases separated the two germline ends. The germline gives CDR1 SGHAT, CDR2 FQNNGV. This CDR3 has 12 amino acids. CDR3 amino acids: CASSLNFARQYF. The CDR3, as DNA: TGTGCCAGCAGCTTAAACTTTGCGCGGCAGTACTTC.

The chain is built from TRBV29-1 and TRBJ2-7; the D gene could be TRBD1 or TRBD2 (5 bases each). V lost 7 bases and J 3 bases, leaving 10 bases between the germline ends. Germline V gene lookup returns CDR1 SQVTM and CDR2 ANQGSEA. This CDR3 is built from 11 residues. This CDR3 reads CSAGGNYEQYF. Here the CDR3 DNA reads TGCAGCGCTGGGGGTAACTACGAGCAGTACTTC.

The rearrangement uses TRBV19 and TRBJ2-1; D may be TRBD2 (5 bases). Germline V gene sequence: CDR1 LNHDA, CDR2 SQIVND (reference sequence). The CDR3 covers 12 residues. V shed 10 bases and J shed 4 bases, with 11 bases lying between them. CDR3 coding DNA: TGTGCCACTGGACTGGGGTACAATGAGCAGTTCTTC. Protein: CATGLGYNEQFF.

The rearrangement uses TRBV3-1 and TRBJ2-2; D ambiguous. The CDR3 extends over 15 amino acids. CDR1 is LGHDT, CDR2 YNNKEL, per germline (reference sequence). V dropped 4 bases and J dropped 6 bases, with 15 bases sitting between them. As DNA, the CDR3 is TGTGCCAGCAGCCTTGCCCCTGGTATCGCCGGGGAGCTGTTTTTT. Its protein product is CASSLAPGIAGELFF.